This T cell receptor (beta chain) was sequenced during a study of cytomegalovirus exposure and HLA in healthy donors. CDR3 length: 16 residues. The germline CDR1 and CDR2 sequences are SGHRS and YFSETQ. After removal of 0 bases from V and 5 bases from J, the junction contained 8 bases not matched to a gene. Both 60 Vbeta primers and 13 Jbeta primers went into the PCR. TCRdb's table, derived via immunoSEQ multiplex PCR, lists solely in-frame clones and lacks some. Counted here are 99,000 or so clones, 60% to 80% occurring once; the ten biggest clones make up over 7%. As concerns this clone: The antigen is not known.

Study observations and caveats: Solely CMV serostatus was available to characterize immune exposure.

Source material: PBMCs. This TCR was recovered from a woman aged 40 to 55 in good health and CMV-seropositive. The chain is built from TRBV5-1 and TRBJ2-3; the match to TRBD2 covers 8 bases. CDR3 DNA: TGCGCCAGCAGCTTGGGGTTAGCGGGAAGTCAAGATACGCAGTATTTT. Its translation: CASSLGLAGSQDTQYF.